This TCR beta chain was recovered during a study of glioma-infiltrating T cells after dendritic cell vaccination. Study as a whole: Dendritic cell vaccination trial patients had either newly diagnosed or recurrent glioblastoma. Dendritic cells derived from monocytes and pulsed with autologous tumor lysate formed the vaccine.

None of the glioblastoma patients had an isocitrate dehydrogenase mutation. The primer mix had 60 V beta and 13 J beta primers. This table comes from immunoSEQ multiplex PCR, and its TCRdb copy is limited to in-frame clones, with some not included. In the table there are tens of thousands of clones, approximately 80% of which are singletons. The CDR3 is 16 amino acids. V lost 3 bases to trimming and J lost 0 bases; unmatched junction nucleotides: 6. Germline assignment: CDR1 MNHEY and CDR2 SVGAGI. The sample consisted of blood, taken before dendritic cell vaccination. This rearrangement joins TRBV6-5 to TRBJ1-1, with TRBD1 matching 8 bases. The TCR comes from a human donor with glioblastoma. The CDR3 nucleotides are TGTGCCAGCAGTTATCGGACAGGGAGGGTGAACACTGAAGCTTTCTTT. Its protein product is CASSYRTGRVNTEAFF.